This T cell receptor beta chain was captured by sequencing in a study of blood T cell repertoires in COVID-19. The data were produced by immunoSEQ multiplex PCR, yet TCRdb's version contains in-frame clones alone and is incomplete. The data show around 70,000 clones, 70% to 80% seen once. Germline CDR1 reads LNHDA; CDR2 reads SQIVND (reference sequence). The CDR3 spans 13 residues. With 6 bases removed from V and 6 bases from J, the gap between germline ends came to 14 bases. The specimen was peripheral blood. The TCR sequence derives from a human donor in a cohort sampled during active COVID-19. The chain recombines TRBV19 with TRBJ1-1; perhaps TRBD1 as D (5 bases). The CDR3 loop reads CASRTSRGAEAFF. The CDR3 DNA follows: TGTGCCAGTAGGACATCACGGGGGGCTGAAGCTTTCTTT.